This passage covers 32 T cell receptor beta chains from one sample sequenced in a study of T cells in Graves' hyperthyroidism and ophthalmopathy. The CDR3 regions of TCR beta were amplified from RNA transcripts. Using the HTBI primer set, a first-round RT-PCR was run on the TCR CDR3. TCRdb ran MiXCR on the multiplex PCR reads and lists one entry per CDR3 protein. The table records approximately 720,000 distinct CDR3 sequences, roughly a sixth of them present only once. The sample taken for sequencing was blood. These receptors all stem from a woman between 45 and 65 years old with Graves' hyperthyroidism that later progressed to Graves' ophthalmopathy.

The rearrangement joins TRBV5-6 to TRBJ2-1, with 7 bases that match TRBD2. V shed 3 bases and J 0 bases; nucleotides not matched to a gene: 6. Germline CDR1 SGHDT, CDR2 YYEEEE. This CDR3 region has 16 residues. The CDR3 here is CASSWGASGSYNEQFF. CDR3 nucleotides: TGTGCCAGCAGCTGGGGAGCTAGCGGCTCCTACAATGAGCAGTTCTTC.

This clonotype was counted between two and nine times. This chain links TRBV5-1 with TRBJ1-6; a possible D gene is TRBD1 (5 bases). The CDR3 extends over 15 amino acids. Germline V gene data show CDR1 as SGHRS and CDR2 as YFSETQ. Trimming removed 5 bases from V and 7 bases from J, with 16 bases in between. As DNA, the CDR3 is TGCGCCAGCAGAGATCAGGGAAGCAGGAATTCACCCCTCCACTTT. It is translated as CASRDQGSRNSPLHF.

This clonotype was found many times. The rearrangement links TRBV5-1 to TRBJ2-3, with a possible D match to TRBD1 (6 bases). Per the germline V gene, CDR1 is SGHRS and CDR2 is YFSETQ. The CDR3 runs 15 residues. With 2 bases removed from V and 8 bases from J, the gap between germline ends came to 18 bases. The CDR3 region has the DNA TGCGCCAGCAGCTTAAATTCACAGGGTATGGGTACGCAGTATTTT. The encoded protein is CASSLNSQGMGTQYF.

A few counts support this clonotype. The V gene is TRBV6-1, the J gene TRBJ1-4; D unresolved. CDR1 MNHNS and CDR2 SASEGT come from the germline V gene. This CDR3 is 16 amino acids long. V lost 3 bases to trimming and J lost 8 bases, with 19 bases between them. The CDR3 loop is CASSDGSTLTHEKLFF. Here the CDR3 DNA reads TGTGCCAGCAGTGACGGGTCGACCTTGACCCACGAAAAACTGTTTTTT.

This clonotype was recorded many times. The chain couples TRBV30 to TRBJ1-2; D ambiguous. CDR3 length equals 12 residues. Germline CDR1 reads GTSNPN; CDR2 reads SVGIG (reference sequence). Trimming removed 4 bases at V and 4 bases at J, with 10 bases between. DNA for the CDR3: TGTGCCTGGAATCAACAGCCCTATGGCTACACCTTC. Translating it yields CAWNQQPYGYTF.

This clonotype came up a few times. This chain connects TRBV7-9 to TRBJ2-3, with 8 bases aligning to TRBD2. CDR3 size: 16 residues. V gave up 4 bases and J gave up 5 bases; unmatched junction bases: 11. Germline V lookup: CDR1 SEHNR, CDR2 FQNEAQ (reference sequence). The CDR3 DNA reads as TGTGCCAGCAGCTCCGTAGCGGGAAACCTTAAAGATACGCAGTATTTT. Residues: CASSSVAGNLKDTQYF.

This clonotype showed up many times. The chain carries TRBV2 and TRBJ2-1; perhaps D is TRBD1 or TRBD2 (5 bases each). The CDR3 is made up of 13 amino acids. Germline lookup yields CDR1 SNHLY and CDR2 FYNNEI. V lost 6 bases and J 10 bases, leaving 16 bases between the germline ends. The CDR3 coding sequence is TGTGCCAGCAGCGACGAAGGGGACGGGGAGCAGTTCTTC. It is translated as CASSDEGDGEQFF.

This clonotype came up many times. The chain links TRBV29-1 to TRBJ2-5; 9 bases align to TRBD1. The CDR3 totals 14 residues. Germline loops: CDR1 SQVTM, CDR2 ANQGSEA. Germline trimming cut 2 bases from V and 5 bases from J; bases unmatched to any gene: 6. As DNA, the CDR3 is TGCAGCGTTGAATGGTTGGACAGGGGCGAGACCCAGTACTTC. Translation: CSVEWLDRGETQYF.

This sequence joins TRBV29-1 and TRBJ1-1, with a weak D call TRBD1 (6 bases). V was trimmed by 3 bases and J by 0 bases, leaving 14 bases between them. Germline CDR1 reads SQVTM; CDR2 reads ANQGSEA. CDR3 length equals 15 residues. CDR3: CSVEPGTPMNTEAFF. In DNA, the CDR3 is TGCAGCGTTGAGCCCGGGACACCTATGAACACTGAAGCTTTCTTT.

This chain links TRBV12-3 or TRBV12-4 with TRBJ2-6; no definite D call. V was trimmed by 5 bases and J by 0 bases, leaving 11 bases between them. CDR3 length: 16 residues. The CDR3 region is CASSDPGRSGANVLTF. CDR3 bases: TGTGCCAGCAGTGACCCCGGGCGCTCTGGGGCCAACGTCCTGACTTTC.

The chain carries TRBV13 and TRBJ2-1; D unresolved. Trimming removed 5 bases at V and 4 bases at J, with 15 bases between. CDR1 is PRHDT and CDR2 is FYEKMQ in the germline V gene (reference sequence). The CDR3 spans 15 residues. CDR3 DNA sequence: TGTGCCAGCAGCCATCAGGAAATTCCATACAATGAGCAGTTCTTC. It translates to CASSHQEIPYNEQFF.

The V call is TRBV13, the J call TRBJ1-1; a weak D match, TRBD1 (5 bases). The germline V gene encodes CDR1 PRHDT and CDR2 FYEKMQ (reference sequence). CDR3 length: 18 residues. Deletions cut 2 bases from V and 1 base from J, with 20 bases between. The CDR3 is CASSLSAGRDLANTEAFF. CDR3 DNA sequence: TGTGCCAGCAGCTTAAGCGCCGGCAGGGACCTCGCGAACACTGAAGCTTTCTTT. The variable domain in full, with the rest retrieved from reference TRBV13 and TRBJ1-1, is AAGVIQSPRHLIKEKRETATLKCYPIPRHDTVYWYQQGPGQDPQFLISFYEKMQSDKGSIPDRFSAQQFSDYHSELNMSSLELGDSALYFCASSLSAGRDLANTEAFFGQGTRLTVV.

The J gene is TRBJ2-7, the V gene TRBV5-4; D is ambiguous. Germline CDR1 and CDR2: SGHNT and YYREEE (reference sequence). The CDR3 runs to 15 residues. V was cut by 0 bases and J by 5 bases, with 15 bases left in between. CDR3: CASSLDSWFLNEQYF. DNA for the CDR3: TGTGCCAGCAGCTTGGACAGTTGGTTCCTCAACGAGCAGTACTTC.

The DNA of the CDR3 is TGCAGTGCCCCGGGACAGGGGGTGTACGAGCAGTACTTC. This translates into CSAPGQGVYEQYF. The gene calls are TRBV20-1 and TRBJ2-7, with 11 bases lining up with TRBD1. Per the germline V gene, CDR1 is DFQATT and CDR2 is SNEGSKA (reference sequence). The CDR3 totals 13 residues. V gave up 6 bases and J gave up 4 bases; unmatched junction bases: 5.

This clonotype was seen many times. The genes are TRBV30 and TRBJ2-7; 10 positions match TRBD1. CDR3 size: 14 residues. Trimming at V came to 1 base and at J to 3 bases, leaving 3 bases not matched to a gene. Per the germline V gene, CDR1 is GTSNPN and CDR2 is SVGIG (reference sequence). CDR3 coding DNA: TGTGCCTGGAGTGACCGGGACAGGGGCTACGAGCAGTACTTC. It encodes CAWSDRDRGYEQYF.

V gene TRBV12-3 or TRBV12-4 combines with J gene TRBJ2-3; D might be TRBD2 (6 bases). The V end was cut by 5 bases, the J end by 1 base, with 13 bases between. The CDR3 covers 15 residues. CDR3 DNA: TGTGCCAGCAGTGTTGCTAGCGCAGGCACAGATACGCAGTATTTT. This sequence encodes CASSVASAGTDTQYF.

This clonotype was counted a few times. The rearrangement links TRBV7-2 to TRBJ1-1, with D perhaps TRBD1 (6 bases). Germline V lookup: CDR1 SGHTA, CDR2 FQGNSA. The CDR3 runs 15 residues. The V gene lost 7 bases and the J gene lost 1 base, with 16 bases spanning the gap. For the CDR3, the DNA is TGTGCCAGCACCCTACAGGGATATGGGAACACTGAAGCTTTCTTT. The encoded protein is CASTLQGYGNTEAFF.

The rearrangement joins TRBV27 to TRBJ1-2, with 8 bases identical to TRBD1. Germline lookup yields CDR1 MNHEY and CDR2 SMNVEV (reference sequence). This CDR3 is built from 14 residues. The trim removed 2 bases at V and 5 bases at J, leaving 4 bases unmatched. In DNA, the CDR3 is TGTGCCAGCAGTTTACAGGGGGCGGGGTATGGCTACACCTTC. This sequence encodes CASSLQGAGYGYTF.

The chain carries TRBV6-1 and TRBJ1-1; D is unresolved. Trimming pared 7 bases from V and 5 bases from J, leaving 11 bases between. Germline V lookup: CDR1 MNHNS, CDR2 SASEGT. This CDR3 contains 12 residues. In DNA, the CDR3 is TGTGCCAGCACACTCCTTGGAACTGAAGCTTTCTTT. Its protein is CASTLLGTEAFF.

This clonotype has a count of ten or more. The rearrangement links TRBV11-2 to TRBJ2-1, with 10 positions matching TRBD2. The ends lost 6 bases at V and 5 bases at J; junction bases unmatched: 4. The length of the CDR3 is 14 residues. CDR1 SGHAT and CDR2 FQNNGV come from the germline V gene. The CDR3 nucleotides read TGTGCCAGCAGACTAGCGGGGAAACACAATGAGCAGTTCTTC. Its protein product is CASRLAGKHNEQFF.

This clonotype has just a few counts. The V and J genes are TRBV27 and TRBJ1-1, with D perhaps matching TRBD1 (5 bases). The CDR3 is 15 amino acids. Germline values: CDR1 MNHEY, CDR2 SMNVEV (reference sequence). Trimming took off 1 base at V and 3 bases at J, with 12 bases between the two ends. The chain's CDR3 is CASSLWGVSDTEAFF. DNA of the CDR3: TGTGCCAGCAGTTTATGGGGGGTTTCGGACACTGAAGCTTTCTTT.

V and J are TRBV3-1 and TRBJ2-1, with TRBD2 identical over 9 bases. Germline V gene data show CDR1 as LGHDT and CDR2 as YNNKEL (reference sequence). This CDR3 is built from 15 residues. V gave up 4 bases and J gave up 2 bases; unmatched junction bases: 3. The CDR3 spells CASSLGLATYNEQFF. In nucleotides, the CDR3 is TGTGCCAGCAGCCTTGGACTAGCGACCTACAATGAGCAGTTCTTC.

The chain employs TRBV12-3 or TRBV12-4 and TRBJ1-5; 10 bases are shared with TRBD1. The CDR3 loop spans 16 amino acids. After removal of 8 bases from V and 5 bases from J, the junction contained 12 bases not matched to a gene. The CDR3 protein is CASSSGTGAAYQPQHF. The CDR3 region has the DNA TGTGCCAGCTCCTCGGGGACAGGGGCCGCTTATCAGCCCCAGCATTTT.

This clonotype was observed at least ten times. V usage is TRBV2 and J usage is TRBJ2-3, with 8 bases identical to TRBD2. This CDR3 is 15 amino acids long. Germline trimming cut 5 bases from V and 6 bases from J; bases unmatched to any gene: 10. Per germline, CDR1 SNHLY and CDR2 FYNNEI. The CDR3 DNA sequence: TGTGCCAGCAGTCAGAGCGGGGGCTCCGGGGATACGCAGTATTTT. Translation gives CASSQSGGSGDTQYF.

This clonotype was seen at least ten times. The chain is built from TRBV2 and TRBJ1-5; tentative D call: TRBD1 (5 bases). V was trimmed by 6 bases and J by 2 bases, leaving 11 bases between them. This CDR3 spans 14 amino acids. Germline loops: CDR1 SNHLY, CDR2 FYNNEI. This CDR3 is CASSWDAGNQPQHF. The CDR3 DNA sequence: TGTGCCAGCAGCTGGGACGCAGGCAATCAGCCCCAGCATTTT.

The table lists this clonotype with many counts. The CDR3 region is CAWSSPGTTSYEQYF. In DNA, the CDR3 is TGTGCCTGGAGTTCCCCGGGGACTACCTCCTACGAGCAGTACTTC. This chain uses TRBV30 with TRBJ2-7, with TRBD2 matching 7 bases. The CDR3 consists of 15 residues. After removal of 2 bases from V and 0 bases from J, the junction contained 7 bases not matched to a gene. Germline V gene lookup returns CDR1 GTSNPN and CDR2 SVGIG (reference sequence). The complete variable domain, with remaining parts taken from reference TRBV30 and TRBJ2-7, reads SQTIHQWPATLVQPVGSPLSLECTVEGTSNPNLYWYRQAAGRGLQLLFYSVGIGQISSEVPQNLSASRPQDRQFILSSKKLLLSDSGFYLCAWSSPGTTSYEQYFGPGTRLTVT.

This clonotype occurred many times. The chain links TRBV7-2 to TRBJ1-5; D call uncertain. CDR3 size: 14 residues. Germline V lookup: CDR1 SGHTA, CDR2 FQGNSA. Deletions cut 4 bases from V and 5 bases from J, with 12 bases between. Here the CDR3 reads CASSWTEGHQPQHF. The DNA for the CDR3 is TGTGCCAGCAGCTGGACCGAAGGCCATCAGCCCCAGCATTTT.

This clonotype was seen a handful of times. The V gene is TRBV19, the J gene TRBJ1-2, with 7 bases matching TRBD1. The V gene end was trimmed by 7 bases and the J gene end by 4 bases; junction bases not matched to a gene: 21. Germline CDR1 LNHDA, CDR2 SQIVND (reference sequence). This CDR3 has 18 residues. Here the CDR3 DNA reads TGTGCCAGTACCCAGTACTCGTTCGGACAGGCCCCCCTCTATGGCTACACCTTC. This encodes CASTQYSFGQAPLYGYTF.

This clonotype was observed many times. The chain joins TRBV20-1 to TRBJ1-6; D call uncertain. V was shortened by 6 bases and J by 12 bases, with 15 bases between the two germline ends. Germline CDR1 and CDR2: DFQATT and SNEGSKA (reference sequence). This CDR3 spans 12 amino acids. CDR3 in amino acids: CSAADGSGPLHF. The CDR3 coding sequence is TGCAGTGCAGCGGACGGGTCCGGACCCCTCCACTTT.

The CDR3 coding sequence is TGTGCCAGCAGAGTAGCGGGGATGACAGAGACCCAGTACTTC. Amino acids: CASRVAGMTETQYF. The chain is built from TRBV5-4 and TRBJ2-5, with 8 bases lining up with TRBD2. The junction had 7 bases not matched to a gene; V was cut back by 5 bases and J by 4 bases. The CDR3 consists of 14 residues. Germline V gene data show CDR1 as SGHNT and CDR2 as YYREEE (reference sequence).

V is TRBV7-6 and J is TRBJ1-1; tentative D call: TRBD1 (5 bases). V shed 5 bases and J shed 6 bases, with 19 bases lying between them. CDR3 length: 15 residues. Per the germline V gene, CDR1 is SGHVS and CDR2 is FNYEAQ. DNA for the CDR3: TGTGCCAGCAGCCCGGGGCCAGGGATGAAGGCTGAAGCTTTCTTT. Amino acid sequence: CASSPGPGMKAEAFF.

This clonotype was detected ten times or more. The chain couples TRBV5-5 to TRBJ1-2; TRBD1 aligns across 10 bases. Unmatched junction bases numbered 5, after V lost 4 bases and J lost 2 bases. This CDR3 is 15 amino acids long. CDR1 is SGHKS, CDR2 YYEKEE, per germline (reference sequence). The CDR3 loop is CASSLSGQGNYGYTF. The CDR3, as DNA: TGTGCCAGCAGCCTGTCGGGACAGGGGAACTATGGCTACACCTTC.